Described below is a single T cell receptor beta chain sequence and its context. Its specificity is unknown. This specimen belongs to a study of cytomegalovirus exposure and HLA in healthy donors. Study-level information: Early released data had approximately 86 million unique TCRs, all coming from HLA-typed donors.

This PCR relied on a set of 60 Vbeta primers and 13 Jbeta primers. The repertoire was sequenced with immunoSEQ multiplex PCR; TCRdb's copy has only in-frame clones and lacks some. The repertoire consists of 95,000 to 100,000 clones, with roughly 80% occurring once and the leading ten covering approximately 8%. Points from the study as a whole: The Asian-associated ancestry cluster reportedly had fewer N-insertions than the roughly 670-donor mean in a later analysis.

The sequence was collected from a female donor in good health and CMV-seronegative. What was sequenced was PBMCs.

The CDR3 here is CASSLFGDRVRDYGYTF. CDR3 sequence (DNA): TGTGCCAGCAGCTTGTTTGGGGACAGGGTCCGGGACTATGGCTACACCTTC. This chain links TRBV5-4 with TRBJ1-2; 9 bases are shared with TRBD1. The CDR3 is 17 amino acids. Germline lookup yields CDR1 SGHNT and CDR2 YYREEE (reference sequence). V trimming: 1 base; J trimming: 3 bases; junction bases outside the gene matches: 10.